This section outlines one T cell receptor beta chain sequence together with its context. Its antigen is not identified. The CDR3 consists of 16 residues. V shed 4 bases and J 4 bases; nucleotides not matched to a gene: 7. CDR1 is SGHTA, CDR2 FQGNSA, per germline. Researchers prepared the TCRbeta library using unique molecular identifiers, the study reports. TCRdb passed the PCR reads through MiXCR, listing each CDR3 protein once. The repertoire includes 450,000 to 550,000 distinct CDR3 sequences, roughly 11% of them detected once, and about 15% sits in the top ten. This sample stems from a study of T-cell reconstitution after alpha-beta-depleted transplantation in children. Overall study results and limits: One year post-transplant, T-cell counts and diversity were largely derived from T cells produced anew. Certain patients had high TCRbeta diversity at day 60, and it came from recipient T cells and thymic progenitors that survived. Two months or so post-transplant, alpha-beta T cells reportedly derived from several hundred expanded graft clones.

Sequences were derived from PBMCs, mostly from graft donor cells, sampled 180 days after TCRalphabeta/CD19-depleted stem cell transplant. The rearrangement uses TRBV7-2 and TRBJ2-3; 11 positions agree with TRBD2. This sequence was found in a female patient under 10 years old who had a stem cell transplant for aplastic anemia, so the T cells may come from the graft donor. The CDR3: CASSSLAGAYADTQYF. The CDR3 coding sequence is TGTGCCAGCAGCTCACTAGCGGGAGCCTACGCAGATACGCAGTATTTT.